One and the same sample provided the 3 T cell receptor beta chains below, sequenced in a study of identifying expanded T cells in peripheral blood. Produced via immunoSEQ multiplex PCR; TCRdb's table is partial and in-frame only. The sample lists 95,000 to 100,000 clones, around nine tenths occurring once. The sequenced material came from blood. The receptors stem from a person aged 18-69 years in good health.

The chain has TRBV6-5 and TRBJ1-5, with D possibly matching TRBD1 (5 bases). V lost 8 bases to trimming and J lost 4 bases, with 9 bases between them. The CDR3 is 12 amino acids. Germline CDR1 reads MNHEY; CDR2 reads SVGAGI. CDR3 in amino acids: CASGQGNQPQHF. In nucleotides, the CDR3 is TGTGCCAGCGGGCAGGGTAATCAGCCCCAGCATTTT.

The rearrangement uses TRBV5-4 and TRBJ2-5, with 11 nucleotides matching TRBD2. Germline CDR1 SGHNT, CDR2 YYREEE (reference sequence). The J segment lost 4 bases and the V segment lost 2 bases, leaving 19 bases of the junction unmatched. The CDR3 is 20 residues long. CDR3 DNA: TGTGCCAGCAGCTTTTCTCTAGCGGGGGGAAACGGTGGATTAGGAGAGACCCAGTACTTC. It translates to CASSFSLAGGNGGLGETQYF.

The CDR3 spells CASSQDDRGLSPLHF. CDR3 nucleotides: TGCGCCAGCAGCCAAGATGACAGGGGGCTTTCACCCCTCCACTTT. V and J are TRBV4-3 and TRBJ1-6; 10 bases align to TRBD1. CDR1 is LGHNA, CDR2 YSLEER, per germline. This CDR3 comprises 15 residues. With 0 bases clipped from V and 9 bases from J, the junction kept 2 bases outside the gene matches.